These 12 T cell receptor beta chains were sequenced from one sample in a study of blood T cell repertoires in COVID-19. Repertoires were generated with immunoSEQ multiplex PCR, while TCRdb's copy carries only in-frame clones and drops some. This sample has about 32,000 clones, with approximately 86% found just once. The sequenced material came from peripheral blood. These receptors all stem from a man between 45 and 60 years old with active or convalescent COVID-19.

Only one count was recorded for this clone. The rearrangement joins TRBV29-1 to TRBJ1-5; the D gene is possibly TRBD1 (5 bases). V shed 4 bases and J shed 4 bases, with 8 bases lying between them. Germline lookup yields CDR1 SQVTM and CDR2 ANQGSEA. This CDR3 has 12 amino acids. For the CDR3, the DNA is TGCAGCGTTGGGGGGAGGAATCAGCCCCAGCATTTT. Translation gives CSVGGRNQPQHF.

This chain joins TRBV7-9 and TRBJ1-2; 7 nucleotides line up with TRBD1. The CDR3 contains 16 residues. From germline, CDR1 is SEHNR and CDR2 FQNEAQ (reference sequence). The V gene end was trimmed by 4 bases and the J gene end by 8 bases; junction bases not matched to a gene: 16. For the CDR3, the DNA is TGTGCCAGCAGCTCCCACAACAGGGGCCTTACACAGGGCTACACCTTC. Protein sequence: CASSSHNRGLTQGYTF.

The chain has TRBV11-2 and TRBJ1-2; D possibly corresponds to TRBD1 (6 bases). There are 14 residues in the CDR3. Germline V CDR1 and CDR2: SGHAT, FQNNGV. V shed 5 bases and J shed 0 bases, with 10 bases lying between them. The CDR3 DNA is TGTGCCAGCAGCGACAGGAGCTCTAACTATGGCTACACCTTC. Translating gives CASSDRSSNYGYTF.

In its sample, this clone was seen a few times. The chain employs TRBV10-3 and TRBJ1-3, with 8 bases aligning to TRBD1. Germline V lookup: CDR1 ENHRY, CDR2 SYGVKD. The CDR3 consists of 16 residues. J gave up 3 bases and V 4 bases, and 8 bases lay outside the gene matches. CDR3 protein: CAISANTGGGGNTIYF. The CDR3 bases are TGTGCCATCAGTGCCAATACAGGGGGTGGTGGAAACACCATATATTTT.

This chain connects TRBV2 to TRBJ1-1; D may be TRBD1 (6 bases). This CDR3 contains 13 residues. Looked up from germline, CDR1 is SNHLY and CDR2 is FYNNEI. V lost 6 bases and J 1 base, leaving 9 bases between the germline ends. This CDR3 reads CASRGQPNTEAFF. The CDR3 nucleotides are TGTGCCAGCAGAGGACAGCCGAACACTGAAGCTTTCTTT.

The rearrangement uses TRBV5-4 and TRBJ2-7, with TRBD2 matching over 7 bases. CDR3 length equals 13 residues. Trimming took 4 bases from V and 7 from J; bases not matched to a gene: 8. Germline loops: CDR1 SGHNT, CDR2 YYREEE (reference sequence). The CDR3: CASSPRLAGEQYF. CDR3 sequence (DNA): TGTGCCAGCAGCCCTAGACTAGCAGGGGAGCAGTACTTC. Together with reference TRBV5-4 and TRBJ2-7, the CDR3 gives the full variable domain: ETGVTQSPTHLIKTRGQQVTLRCSSQSGHNTVSWYQQALGQGPQFIFQYYREEENGRGNFPPRFSGLQFPNYSSELNVNALELDDSALYLCASSPRLAGEQYFGPGTRLTVT.

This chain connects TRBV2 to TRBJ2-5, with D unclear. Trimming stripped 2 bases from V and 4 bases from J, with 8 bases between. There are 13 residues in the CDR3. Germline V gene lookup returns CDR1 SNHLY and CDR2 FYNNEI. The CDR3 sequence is CASSERTGETQYF. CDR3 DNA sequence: TGTGCCAGCAGTGAACGCACGGGAGAGACCCAGTACTTC.

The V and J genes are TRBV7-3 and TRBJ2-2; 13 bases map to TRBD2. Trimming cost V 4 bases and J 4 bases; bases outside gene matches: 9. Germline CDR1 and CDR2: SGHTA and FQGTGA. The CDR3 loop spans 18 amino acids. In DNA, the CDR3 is TGTGCCAGCAGCTCCGGACTAGCGGGAGTAGGTAGCACCGGGGAGCTGTTTTTT. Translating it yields CASSSGLAGVGSTGELFF.

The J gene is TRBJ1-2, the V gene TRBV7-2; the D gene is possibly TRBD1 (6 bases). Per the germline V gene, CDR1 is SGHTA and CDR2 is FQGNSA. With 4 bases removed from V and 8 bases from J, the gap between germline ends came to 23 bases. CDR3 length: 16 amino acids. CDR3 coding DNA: TGTGCCAGCAGCTCCTGGCTGACAGGCCGCTTAGGAGGCTACACCTTC. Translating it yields CASSSWLTGRLGGYTF.

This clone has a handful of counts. In DNA, the CDR3 is TGTGCCAGCAGTTTAAGCACAGGGCTTACAGATACGCAGTATTTT. This translates into CASSLSTGLTDTQYF. V gene TRBV27 combines with J gene TRBJ2-3, with TRBD1 as a possible D gene (6 bases). The V end was cut by 2 bases, the J end by 3 bases, with 12 bases between. CDR1 and CDR2 from the germline V gene are MNHEY and SMNVEV (reference sequence). The CDR3 covers 15 residues.

The CDR3 DNA follows: TGTGCCAGCAGTCTGCCAGGGAGGTCACCCCTCCACTTT. Its translation: CASSLPGRSPLHF. The chain uses TRBV28 and TRBJ1-6; D possibly corresponds to TRBD1 (5 bases). The V gene lost 5 bases and the J gene lost 10 bases, with 12 bases spanning the gap. Germline V gene sequence: CDR1 MDHEN, CDR2 SYDVKM. This CDR3 has 13 amino acids.

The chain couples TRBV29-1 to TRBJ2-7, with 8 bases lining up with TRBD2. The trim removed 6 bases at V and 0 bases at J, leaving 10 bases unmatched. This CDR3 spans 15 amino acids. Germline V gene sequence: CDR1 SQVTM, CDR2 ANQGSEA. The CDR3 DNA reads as TGCAGCGTGGCGGTTAGCGGGGCAAGCTCCTACGAGCAGTACTTC. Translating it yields CSVAVSGASSYEQYF.